A selection of T cell receptor beta chains follows, all from one sample in a study of T cell responses to AZD1222 COVID-19 vaccine. The repertoire was sequenced with immunoSEQ multiplex PCR; TCRdb's copy has only in-frame clones and lacks some. Here the sample spans around 140,000 clones, more than 90% being singletons. Sequencing was performed on peripheral blood, taken on day 0 of AZD1222 vaccination. The receptors were gathered from an adult in good health. The CDR3 runs from the conserved cysteine through the conserved F or W. Expanded clones are given a class, and other clones once, few, many or no size at all.

clone_size v_call cdr3_length cdr3_aa
few TRBV5-4 12 CASSLDQETQYF
- TRBV19 15 CASSIGPGGKETQYF
- TRBV5-1 13 CASSGQNSYEQYF
- TRBV5-8 17 CASSHPQGSPHNQPQHF
- TRBV19 14 CASSLRGGNQPQHF
- TRBV30 12 CASEEGSDTQYF
- TRBV7-2 17 CASSLGGSQGAVGGYTF
once TRBV7-9 19 CASSPETGTAPSTNEKLFF
- TRBV5-1 14 CASSRDSSYNEQFF
- TRBV2 13 CASLQGASYGYTF